This T cell receptor (beta chain) was observed in a study of radiation and T cells in renal cell carcinoma. Study-level background: Nephrectomy followed 15 Gy stereotactic body radiation by 4 weeks. Regarding the study as a whole: In blood, top tumor clones expanded by 2 weeks, shrinking by 4.

From germline, CDR1 is ENHRY and CDR2 SYGVKD. Trimming removed 3 bases from V and 2 bases from J, with 13 bases in between. The CDR3 totals 15 residues. Time point meaning: baseline pretreatment blood. This sample's treatment: 15 Gy SBRT to primary tumor, nephrectomy 4 weeks later. This clone was detected a few times. Its antigen is undetermined. Assay used: immunoSEQ multiplex PCR; TCRdb lists only in-frame clones, some missing. The sample lists under 55,000 clones, about 80% occurring once. The TCR sequence derives from a woman aged 65 to 85 with renal cell carcinoma. The specimen comprised blood, sampled from a patient whose treatment included radiotherapy and nephrectomy. The rearrangement uses TRBV10-3 and TRBJ1-1; D possibly corresponds to TRBD1 (5 bases). This chain's CDR3 is CAISDVPTANTEAFF. CDR3 coding DNA: TGTGCCATCAGTGACGTCCCGACAGCTAACACTGAAGCTTTCTTT.